This T cell receptor (beta chain) was identified during a study of tumor-infiltrating lymphocytes in oesophageal squamous cell carcinoma. This clonotype was found many times. Unmatched junction bases numbered 9, after V lost 4 bases and J lost 9 bases. From germline, CDR1 is MNHEY and CDR2 SMNVEV (reference sequence). The CDR3 has 14 residues. TCRdb recomputed calls from the PCR reads with MiXCR, one row per CDR3 protein. The data show tens of thousands of distinct CDR3 sequences, about 35% seen once. The clonotype comes from a female donor with esophageal squamous cell carcinoma. Material: esophageal tumor tissue. This chain joins TRBV27 and TRBJ2-4; 7 bases agree with TRBD1. DNA of the CDR3: TGTGCCAGCAGTTACAGGGGTTATTTTGGCATTCAGTACTTC. This sequence encodes CASSYRGYFGIQYF.